What follows are 27 T cell receptor beta chains derived from one specimen sequenced in a study of blood T cell repertoires in COVID-19. Measured with immunoSEQ multiplex PCR; TCRdb has only the in-frame clones, and not every one. This table has about 220,000 clones, more than 85% appearing once. Material for sequencing was peripheral blood. All receptors come from a man aged 35 to 55 with active or convalescent COVID-19.

The chain carries TRBV24-1 and TRBJ1-2; TRBD1 aligns across 10 bases. The ends lost 5 bases at V and 4 bases at J; junction bases unmatched: 12. The germline V gene has CDR1 KGHDR and CDR2 SFDVKD. The CDR3 has 17 amino acids. CDR3 sequence: CATSASGDRGNLYGYTF. CDR3 coding DNA: TGTGCCACCAGTGCCTCCGGGGACAGGGGAAACCTCTATGGCTACACCTTC.

This chain connects TRBV3-1 (or the pseudogene TRBV3-2) to TRBJ1-2, with 12 positions matching TRBD1. This CDR3 region has 16 residues. V trimming: 3 bases; J trimming: 2 bases; junction bases outside the gene matches: 4. Germline V lookup: CDR1 LGHDT, CDR2 YNNKEL (reference sequence). The CDR3, as DNA: TGTGCCAGCAGCCACAGGGACAGGGGGCGAAACTATGGCTACACCTTC. This sequence encodes CASSHRDRGRNYGYTF.

The chain joins TRBV5-1 to TRBJ1-2, with D uncertain. Trimming shortened V by 0 bases and J by 2 bases, and 8 bases separated the two germline ends. There are 14 residues in the CDR3. From germline, CDR1 is SGHRS and CDR2 YFSETQ. Here the CDR3 reads CASSLDPGNYGYTF. Here the CDR3 DNA reads TGCGCCAGCAGCTTGGATCCGGGGAACTATGGCTACACCTTC.

For this clone: Other DNA sequences within the sample encode an identical CDR3. DNA for the CDR3: TGCGCCAGCAGCTTGTCGACAGGGAATGAAAAACTGTTTTTT. Translated: CASSLSTGNEKLFF. This sequence joins TRBV5-1 and TRBJ1-4; 7 bases fit TRBD1. This CDR3 spans 14 amino acids. CDR1 and CDR2 from the germline V gene are SGHRS and YFSETQ. V gave up 1 base and J gave up 5 bases; unmatched junction bases: 2.

This CDR3 is CSVGDSEAFF. The CDR3 bases are TGCAGCGTTGGCGATTCTGAAGCTTTCTTT. The V call is TRBV29-1, the J call TRBJ1-1, with D uncertain. V gave up 4 bases and J gave up 6 bases, with 6 bases separating them. CDR3 length: 10 residues. CDR1 is SQVTM and CDR2 is ANQGSEA in the germline V gene.

This chain uses TRBV9 with TRBJ2-3; 9 nucleotides agree with TRBD2. CDR3 size: 18 residues. The junction had 13 bases not matched to a gene; V was cut back by 4 bases and J by 1 base. CDR1 is SGDLS, CDR2 YYNGEE, per germline. As DNA, the CDR3 is TGTGCCAGCAGCCCACGGGGCGGGGGGGTCGCTGGCACAGATACGCAGTATTTT. Its protein is CASSPRGGGVAGTDTQYF.

This sequence joins TRBV27 and TRBJ2-3, with D possibly matching TRBD2 (6 bases). V was cut by 6 bases and J by 5 bases, with 21 bases left in between. The length of the CDR3 is 16 residues. Germline CDR1 is MNHEY and CDR2 is SMNVEV (reference sequence). As DNA, the CDR3 is TGTGCCAGCAGGTCAGCCCGGGGAGGTTGGGGAGATACGCAGTATTTT. It is translated as CASRSARGGWGDTQYF.

The chain links TRBV27 to TRBJ2-3; D gene uncertain. Germline-derived CDR1 and CDR2 are MNHEY and SMNVEV (reference sequence). This CDR3 has 15 residues. With 8 bases removed from V and 0 bases from J, the gap between germline ends came to 15 bases. Here the CDR3 reads CASSTRVFSTDTQYF. The CDR3 DNA sequence: TGTGCCAGCTCGACACGCGTCTTTAGCACAGATACGCAGTATTTT.

The rearrangement uses TRBV27 and TRBJ1-2; D may be TRBD1 (6 bases). Germline V CDR1 and CDR2: MNHEY, SMNVEV (reference sequence). The length of the CDR3 is 16 residues. Trimming removed 0 bases at V and 4 bases at J, with 15 bases between. The CDR3 spells CASSLSSQGKGYGYTF. CDR3 DNA: TGTGCCAGCAGTTTATCCAGTCAGGGGAAGGGCTATGGCTACACCTTC.

A note on this clone: The junction and the germline gene differ at one end; a read error may be behind it. The chain employs TRBV6-6 and TRBJ2-1, with 10 positions matching TRBD2. Germline assignment: CDR1 MNHNY and CDR2 SVGAGI (reference sequence). This CDR3 has 14 residues. The CDR3 sequence: CASSQGSLAGERVF. CDR3 nucleotide sequence: TGTGCCAGCAGTCAGGGGTCCCTAGCGGGAGAAAGGGTCTTC.

This clone was seen more than once but under ten times. The chain links TRBV12-3 or TRBV12-4 to TRBJ1-2; D may be TRBD1 (6 bases). The CDR3 runs 12 residues. V was trimmed by 5 bases and J by 8 bases, leaving 12 bases between them. The CDR3 bases are TGTGCCAGCAGTCTCGGACAGTGGGGCTACACCTTC. Its translation: CASSLGQWGYTF.

This chain uses TRBV27 with TRBJ2-7, with D perhaps matching TRBD1 (5 bases). Looked up from germline, CDR1 is MNHEY and CDR2 is SMNVEV (reference sequence). Between the trimmed V and J ends, which lost 0 bases and 4 bases, there was a span of 7 bases. The CDR3 has 13 amino acids. The CDR3 sequence: CASSLSQGYEQYF. The CDR3, as DNA: TGTGCCAGCAGTTTATCCCAGGGATACGAGCAGTACTTC.

The V gene is TRBV7-6, the J gene TRBJ1-2; 8 nucleotides line up with TRBD1. Trimming removed 2 bases from V and 3 bases from J; junction bases left unmatched: 2. The CDR3 runs 14 residues. Germline values: CDR1 SGHVS, CDR2 FNYEAQ. This CDR3 reads CASSLQGAHYGYTF. The CDR3 nucleotides read TGTGCCAGCAGCTTACAGGGGGCCCACTATGGCTACACCTTC.

The chain combines TRBV10-3 with TRBJ1-5, with TRBD1 matching over 8 bases. This CDR3 has 15 amino acids. V lost 2 bases, J lost 3 bases, and 3 bases stayed unmatched. From germline, CDR1 is ENHRY and CDR2 SYGVKD. CDR3 nucleotides: TGTGCCATCAGTGAGGGGACAGGCTACAATCAGCCCCAGCATTTT. This gives the protein CAISEGTGYNQPQHF.

This chain connects TRBV5-4 to TRBJ2-5, with D perhaps matching TRBD1 (6 bases). The germline V and J ends were trimmed by 1 base and 4 bases, with 8 bases remaining between them. The length of the CDR3 is 13 residues. Looked up from germline, CDR1 is SGHNT and CDR2 is YYREEE (reference sequence). CDR3 residues: CASSLKGGETQYF. DNA for the CDR3: TGTGCCAGCAGCTTGAAAGGGGGAGAGACCCAGTACTTC.

The V call is TRBV5-1, the J call TRBJ2-7; the match to TRBD1 covers 9 bases. The germline CDR1 and CDR2 sequences are SGHRS and YFSETQ. There are 14 residues in the CDR3. V was pared by 3 bases and J by 7 bases, with 8 bases of the junction left unmatched. The CDR3 sequence is CASSSGTGLREQYF. CDR3 nucleotides: TGCGCCAGCAGCTCCGGGACAGGGTTGAGGGAGCAGTACTTC.

This chain uses TRBV9 with TRBJ1-1; 9 nucleotides match TRBD1. This CDR3 region has 13 residues. Germline assignment: CDR1 SGDLS and CDR2 YYNGEE. The V and J ends lost 4 bases and 5 bases, in that order; junction bases with no gene match: 3. The CDR3 DNA follows: TGTGCCAGCAGCATCGACAGGGGGACTGAAGCTTTCTTT. This gives the protein CASSIDRGTEAFF.

The chain joins TRBV27 to TRBJ2-2; D may be TRBD2 (5 bases). The germline V gene encodes CDR1 MNHEY and CDR2 SMNVEV (reference sequence). The ends were cut back, 3 bases at V and 5 bases at J, with 7 bases in the middle. The CDR3 runs to 13 residues. The CDR3 DNA sequence: TGTGCCAGCAGTTTTCGGACTACCGGGGAGCTGTTTTTT. This sequence encodes CASSFRTTGELFF.

The V call is TRBV28, the J call TRBJ2-5; D gene uncertain. The CDR3 has 14 amino acids. Germline loops: CDR1 MDHEN, CDR2 SYDVKM. V dropped 7 bases and J dropped 0 bases, with 12 bases sitting between them. The CDR3 nucleotides read TGTGCCAGCACTACGTACAGAGACCAAGAGACCCAGTACTTC. Translated, it gives CASTTYRDQETQYF.

This clone has more than one count but fewer than ten. In nucleotides, the CDR3 is TGTGCCAGCACCTCCGGGATCTTAGGATCCTACGAGCAGTACTTC. It translates to CASTSGILGSYEQYF. The J gene is TRBJ2-7, the V gene TRBV6-5; TRBD2 is a possible D gene (5 bases). The CDR3 loop spans 15 amino acids. Trimming left V 7 bases short and J 1 base short, with 17 bases between. Germline lookup yields CDR1 MNHEY and CDR2 SVGAGI.

V gene TRBV27 combines with J gene TRBJ2-7; 11 bases are shared with TRBD2. Germline assignment: CDR1 MNHEY and CDR2 SMNVEV (reference sequence). The CDR3 sequence is 14 residues long. J gave up 2 bases and V 7 bases, and 4 bases lay outside the gene matches. The CDR3 loop reads CASTSGLAAYEQYF. The CDR3 DNA reads TGTGCCAGCACCTCGGGACTAGCGGCCTACGAGCAGTACTTC.

This chain links TRBV4-1 with TRBJ1-1; D unclear. This CDR3 contains 13 residues. Germline assignment: CDR1 MGHRA and CDR2 YSYEKL. Between the trimmed V and J ends, which lost 1 base and 4 bases, there was a span of 7 bases. This CDR3 reads CASSQVSGTEAFF. Written as DNA, the CDR3 is TGCGCCAGCAGCCAAGTGTCAGGCACTGAAGCTTTCTTT.

About this clone itself: Sequence at one end of the junction differs from germline and may be a read error. The rearrangement joins TRBV7-8 to TRBJ2-3, with D possibly being TRBD2 (6 bases). This CDR3 is built from 13 residues. Germline CDR1 is SGHVS and CDR2 is FQNEAQ. The CDR3 DNA sequence: TGTGCCAGCAGCGTCACTAGCAGAGATACGCAGTATTTT. Its translation is CASSVTSRDTQYF.

The rearrangement links TRBV11-2 to TRBJ2-7, with TRBD2 matching 9 bases. There are 16 residues in the CDR3. Germline loops: CDR1 SGHAT, CDR2 FQNNGV. V was clipped by 5 bases and J by 3 bases; unmatched bases: 11. CDR3 loop: CASSPVLAGGFYEQYF. The DNA of the CDR3 is TGTGCCAGCAGCCCAGTACTAGCGGGCGGCTTCTACGAGCAGTACTTC.

V gene TRBV12-3 or TRBV12-4 combines with J gene TRBJ1-4; 10 bases match TRBD1. The CDR3 has 13 residues. Unmatched junction bases numbered 4, after V lost 7 bases and J lost 8 bases. The CDR3 bases are TGTGCCAGCAAGACAGGGGGCGCGGAAAAACTGTTTTTT. Translation: CASKTGGAEKLFF.

This sequence joins TRBV3-1 (or the pseudogene TRBV3-2) and TRBJ1-1; TRBD1 is a possible D gene (6 bases). CDR1 and CDR2 from the germline V gene are LGHDT and YNNKEL (reference sequence). Trimming took 3 bases from V and 4 from J, leaving 12 bases between them. The CDR3 length is 14 residues. The CDR3 here is CASSQATGITEAFF. Here the CDR3 DNA reads TGTGCCAGCAGCCAGGCTACAGGGATCACTGAAGCTTTCTTT.

The V gene is TRBV9, the J gene TRBJ1-4; D is unresolved. With 0 bases removed from V and 2 bases from J, the gap between germline ends came to 5 bases. This CDR3 is built from 14 residues. Germline V gene sequence: CDR1 SGDLS, CDR2 YYNGEE. The CDR3 DNA reads TGTGCCAGCAGCGTAGCGGGTACTAATGAAAAACTGTTTTTT. Its translation: CASSVAGTNEKLFF.